Below are 15 T cell receptor beta chains sequenced from a single sample in a study of blood T cell repertoires in COVID-19. Assay: immunoSEQ multiplex PCR; the TCRdb copy retains only in-frame clones and omits some. Counted here are about 230,000 clones, over 75% occurring once; the ten biggest clones make up roughly 5.3%. Sequenced: peripheral blood. The receptor source for this set is a man over 45 with COVID-19, enrolled during active disease.

This chain uses TRBV6-2 or TRBV6-3 with TRBJ2-3; TRBD2 matches at 11 bases. Per the germline V gene, CDR1 is MNHEY and CDR2 is SVGEGT. After removal of 0 bases from V and 2 bases from J, the junction contained 10 bases not matched to a gene. The CDR3 spans 19 residues. The CDR3 DNA follows: TGTGCCAGCAGTTACTCGATCCTAGCGGGGGGAGCAGACACAGATACGCAGTATTTT. This sequence encodes CASSYSILAGGADTDTQYF.

This chain uses TRBV28 with TRBJ2-5; 9 bases are shared with TRBD1. CDR1 is MDHEN and CDR2 is SYDVKM in the germline V gene. V gave up 4 bases and J gave up 3 bases; unmatched junction bases: 6. The CDR3 totals 15 residues. In DNA, the CDR3 is TGTGCCAGCAGTTATGGAGACAGGGGGAAAGAGACCCAGTACTTC. It specifies CASSYGDRGKETQYF.

This chain joins TRBV18 and TRBJ2-3, with D perhaps matching TRBD2 (5 bases). With 0 bases removed from V and 1 base from J, the gap between germline ends came to 8 bases. Germline V gives CDR1 KGHSH, CDR2 LQKENI. The length of the CDR3 is 15 residues. CDR3 sequence reads: CASSPPVSGTDTQYF. In nucleotides, the CDR3 is TGTGCCAGCTCACCACCGGTTAGCGGCACAGATACGCAGTATTTT.

This rearrangement joins TRBV4-1 to TRBJ2-2; TRBD1 is a possible D gene (6 bases). Germline lookup yields CDR1 MGHRA and CDR2 YSYEKL. This CDR3 region has 16 residues. V lost 2 bases and J lost 4, with 14 bases in between. Here the CDR3 DNA reads TGCGCCAGCAGCCAACAGGGGACGATGTTCACCGGGGAGCTGTTTTTT. Its protein is CASSQQGTMFTGELFF.

In its sample, this clone was seen once. V and J are TRBV5-1 and TRBJ2-7; TRBD1 agrees at 7 bases. The trim removed 4 bases at V and 0 bases at J, leaving 4 bases unmatched. The CDR3 runs to 14 residues. The germline V gene has CDR1 SGHRS and CDR2 YFSETQ. In DNA form, the CDR3 reads TGCGCCAGCAGCAACGGGACAGTCTCCTACGAGCAGTACTTC. Its protein product is CASSNGTVSYEQYF. Drawing the rest from reference TRBV5-1 and TRBJ2-7, the complete variable domain is KAGVTQTPRYLIKTRGQQVTLSCSPISGHRSVSWYQQTPGQGLQFLFEYFSETQRNKGNFPGRFSGRQFSNSRSEMNVSTLELGDSALYLCASSNGTVSYEQYFGPGTRLTVT.

This sequence joins TRBV9 and TRBJ2-5; TRBD2 is a possible D gene (6 bases). Germline V lookup: CDR1 SGDLS, CDR2 YYNGEE. The CDR3 extends over 16 amino acids. V was cut by 0 bases and J by 2 bases, with 14 bases left in between. The CDR3 DNA reads TGTGCCAGCAGCGTAGGAACGGGGGACCCACAAGAGACCCAGTACTTC. It is translated as CASSVGTGDPQETQYF. The complete variable domain, with remaining parts taken from reference TRBV9 and TRBJ2-5, reads DSGVTQTPKHLITATGQRVTLRCSPRSGDLSVYWYQQSLDQGLQFLIQYYNGEERAKGNILERFSAQQFPDLHSELNLSSLELGDSALYFCASSVGTGDPQETQYFGPGTRLLVL.

The CDR3 loop reads CASSKGASTEAFF. The CDR3 nucleotides read TGTGCCAGCAGCAAGGGGGCTAGCACTGAAGCTTTCTTT. V usage is TRBV7-6 and J usage is TRBJ1-1, with 7 bases that match TRBD1. This CDR3 has 13 amino acids. After removal of 5 bases from V and 4 bases from J, the junction contained 4 bases not matched to a gene. Looked up from germline, CDR1 is SGHVS and CDR2 is FNYEAQ. Looking up the rest from reference TRBV7-6 and TRBJ1-1 gives the full variable domain: GAGVSQSPRYKVTKRGQDVALRCDPISGHVSLYWYRQALGQGPEFLTYFNYEAQQDKSGLPNDRFSAERPEGSISTLTIQRTEQRDSAMYRCASSKGASTEAFFGQGTRLTVV.

The V and J genes are TRBV19 and TRBJ1-2; the D gene is possibly TRBD1 (6 bases). The CDR3 is 14 residues long. V lost 6 bases, J lost 5 bases, and 16 bases lay in between. Germline V gene lookup returns CDR1 LNHDA and CDR2 SQIVND (reference sequence). This CDR3 reads CASRRPGQEYGYTF. CDR3 sequence (DNA): TGTGCCAGTAGGAGACCGGGACAAGAATATGGCTACACCTTC.

The gene calls are TRBV6-4 and TRBJ2-2; a weak D match, TRBD1 (6 bases). The CDR3 is 15 residues long. The germline gives CDR1 MRHNA, CDR2 SNTAGT. Trimming took 2 bases from V and 5 from J, leaving 12 bases between them. The CDR3, as DNA: TGTGCCAGCAGTGACGAGGGGGATATAACCGGGGAGCTGTTTTTT. It is translated as CASSDEGDITGELFF.

The chain carries TRBV27 and TRBJ1-3, with D unresolved. The germline V gene has CDR1 MNHEY and CDR2 SMNVEV (reference sequence). Trimming removed 0 bases from V and 0 bases from J, with 6 bases in between. This CDR3 has 15 amino acids. The CDR3 DNA is TGTGCCAGCAGTTTATCGGGCAGCTCTGGAAACACCATATATTTT. Its protein product is CASSLSGSSGNTIYF.

The chain couples TRBV4-2 to TRBJ1-5; 7 nucleotides agree with TRBD1. In germline, CDR1 is LGHNA, CDR2 YNFKEQ. The length of the CDR3 is 15 residues. V shed 0 bases and J 6 bases; nucleotides not matched to a gene: 5. The CDR3 region has the DNA TGTGCCAGCAGCCAAGATTGGGGGGACAGTCAGCCCCAGCATTTT. This encodes CASSQDWGDSQPQHF.

This sequence joins TRBV5-1 and TRBJ1-4; unclear D gene. The CDR3 is made up of 14 amino acids. The V gene's germline CDR1 is SGHRS and CDR2 YFSETQ. Trimming shortened V by 0 bases and J by 7 bases, and 10 bases separated the two germline ends. Written as DNA, the CDR3 is TGCGCCAGCAGCTTGGCCGGGTCCGGTGAAAAACTGTTTTTT. Amino acids: CASSLAGSGEKLFF.

This chain links TRBV6-5 with TRBJ1-2; D not resolved. The V end lost 5 bases, the J end lost 3 bases, and 7 bases lay between the germline ends. CDR1 is MNHEY, CDR2 SVGAGI, per germline. The CDR3 runs to 12 residues. In nucleotides, the CDR3 is TGTGCCAGCAGTAACCGGGACTATGGCTACACCTTC. Translating gives CASSNRDYGYTF.

The chain uses TRBV5-1 and TRBJ2-7; 12 bases fit TRBD2. V was clipped by 0 bases and J by 4 bases; unmatched bases: 5. Germline CDR1 and CDR2: SGHRS and YFSETQ. The CDR3 sequence is 16 residues long. The CDR3, as DNA: TGCGCCAGCAGCTTGGGACTAGCGGGGGTCGGTTACGAGCAGTACTTC. This sequence encodes CASSLGLAGVGYEQYF.

The chain joins TRBV6-6 to TRBJ2-1; 8 bases are a match to TRBD1. CDR3 length: 12 residues. Germline V gives CDR1 MNHNY, CDR2 SVGAGI (reference sequence). Trimming cost V 7 bases and J 8 bases; bases outside gene matches: 4. This chain's CDR3 is CASNRGEDEQFF. CDR3 sequence (DNA): TGTGCCAGCAACAGGGGGGAGGATGAGCAGTTCTTC.